A single sample gave rise to the 17 T cell receptor beta chains below, sequenced in a study of shared clonotypes between healthy human individuals. Profiling relied on immunoSEQ multiplex PCR, and the TCRdb table lists in-frame clones only, not all of them. The sample consists of around 1.5 million clones, around 98% of them appearing once. The specimen sequenced was naive CD4+ T cells sorted from blood. Subset specified: CD45RA+ positively selected. The receptors come from a man under 40 in good health.

The chain recombines TRBV9 with TRBJ2-7, with D hard to call. Germline CDR1 SGDLS, CDR2 YYNGEE. This CDR3 comprises 15 residues. V lost 4 bases and J lost 4, with 18 bases in between. The CDR3 DNA is TGTGCCAGCAGCCCCCGGGTCCAGACGGGTTACGAGCAGTACTTC. It encodes CASSPRVQTGYEQYF. Filled out from reference TRBV9 and TRBJ2-7, the complete variable domain reads DSGVTQTPKHLITATGQRVTLRCSPRSGDLSVYWYQQSLDQGLQFLIQYYNGEERAKGNILERFSAQQFPDLHSELNLSSLELGDSALYFCASSPRVQTGYEQYFGPGTRLTVT.

J is TRBJ2-1 and V is TRBV28, with TRBD2 identical over 7 bases. Germline V gives CDR1 MDHEN, CDR2 SYDVKM. CDR3 length equals 15 residues. V trimming: 3 bases; J trimming: 8 bases; junction bases outside the gene matches: 10. The CDR3, as DNA: TGTGCCAGCAGTTTGGGGGGGACCTCCCTCCATGAGCAGTTCTTC. This gives the protein CASSLGGTSLHEQFF.

The CDR3 DNA is TGCGCCAGCAGCTTGTCAGTGGGGCTTTTTGGGGCCAACGTCCTGACTTTC. This translates into CASSLSVGLFGANVLTF. The chain couples TRBV5-1 to TRBJ2-6, with D possibly TRBD1 on 5 matching bases. This CDR3 spans 17 amino acids. V was shortened by 1 base and J by 3 bases, with 14 bases between the two germline ends. Germline lookup yields CDR1 SGHRS and CDR2 YFSETQ.

This chain links TRBV27 with TRBJ2-2, with 8 bases lining up with TRBD1. With 5 bases clipped from V and 2 bases from J, the junction kept 7 bases outside the gene matches. Germline CDR1 MNHEY, CDR2 SMNVEV (reference sequence). This CDR3 is 16 amino acids long. The CDR3 spells CASSLRTGLNTGELFF. The CDR3 DNA reads TGTGCCAGCAGTCTAAGGACAGGGCTTAACACCGGGGAGCTGTTTTTT.

The chain has TRBV5-1 and TRBJ2-2; 15 nucleotides agree with TRBD2. V lost 3 bases and J lost 5; bases outside the gene matches: 5. The CDR3 length is 17 residues. Per the germline V gene, CDR1 is SGHRS and CDR2 is YFSETQ. The CDR3 is CASSWTSGRAGTGELFF. For the CDR3, the DNA is TGCGCCAGCAGCTGGACTAGCGGGAGGGCCGGGACCGGGGAGCTGTTTTTT.

V is TRBV9 and J is TRBJ2-7; D gene unclear. The germline CDR1 and CDR2 sequences are SGDLS and YYNGEE. CDR3 length: 14 residues. V was clipped by 0 bases and J by 3 bases, with 10 bases between them. In DNA, the CDR3 is TGTGCCAGCAGCGTAGGAGTAGATAACTACGAGCAGTACTTC. Residues: CASSVGVDNYEQYF.

The chain is built from TRBV18 and TRBJ2-4, with D perhaps matching TRBD2 (5 bases). Trimming cost V 1 base and J 8 bases, with 21 bases left between them. The CDR3 has 17 amino acids. CDR1 is KGHSH, CDR2 LQKENI, per germline. Here the CDR3 reads CASSPLGRTPERDIQYF. In DNA form, the CDR3 reads TGTGCCAGCTCACCACTGGGCAGGACTCCCGAGAGGGACATTCAGTACTTC.

This chain uses TRBV30 with TRBJ2-5; 7 nucleotides align to TRBD2. The CDR3 contains 17 residues. J lost 5 bases, V lost 0 bases, and 15 bases had no gene match. Germline V CDR1 and CDR2: GTSNPN, SVGIG (reference sequence). CDR3 nucleotide sequence: TGTGCCTGGAGTGTTTTTAGTCGGCTAGCGGCACAGGAGACCCAGTACTTC. Its translation: CAWSVFSRLAAQETQYF.

This clone has a single count. The genes are TRBV6-5 and TRBJ2-7; 13 bases agree with TRBD2. J was trimmed by 12 bases and V by 2 bases; bases with no gene match: 4. The CDR3 length is 13 residues. Germline CDR1 and CDR2: MNHEY and SVGAGI. CDR3 amino acids: CASSYGLAGAWYF. In DNA, the CDR3 is TGTGCCAGCAGTTACGGACTAGCGGGAGCCTGGTACTTC.

The genes are TRBV6-5 and TRBJ2-3; D is unclear. Germline assignment: CDR1 MNHEY and CDR2 SVGAGI. This CDR3 region has 15 residues. V was pared by 1 base and J by 2 bases, with 10 bases between. Written as DNA, the CDR3 is TGTGCCAGCAGTTACTTAGGAGTCCCCACAGATACGCAGTATTTT. Translated: CASSYLGVPTDTQYF.

The chain joins TRBV5-4 to TRBJ1-2; TRBD1 aligns across 7 bases. The V gene end was trimmed by 5 bases and the J gene end by 6 bases; junction bases not matched to a gene: 4. CDR1 SGHNT and CDR2 YYREEE come from the germline V gene (reference sequence). The CDR3 runs 12 residues. This CDR3 reads CASSRDSNGYTF. In DNA form, the CDR3 reads TGTGCCAGCAGTCGGGACAGTAATGGCTACACCTTC.

V and J are TRBV25-1 and TRBJ1-4; perhaps TRBD1 as D (5 bases). The CDR3 sequence is 13 residues long. CDR1 and CDR2 from the germline V gene are MGHDK and SYGVNS. The V gene lost 6 bases and the J gene lost 4 bases, with 9 bases spanning the gap. The CDR3 DNA reads as TGTGCCAGCAGCCGACAGAGTAATGAAAAACTGTTTTTT. This sequence encodes CASSRQSNEKLFF.

CDR3 loop: CASSFIKRTSGISPDTQYF. As DNA, the CDR3 is TGTGCCAGCAGCTTCATAAAACGGACTAGCGGGATTTCCCCAGATACGCAGTATTTT. The rearrangement links TRBV5-4 to TRBJ2-3, with 12 positions matching TRBD2. J was trimmed by 4 bases and V by 2 bases; bases with no gene match: 14. Germline CDR1 reads SGHNT; CDR2 reads YYREEE (reference sequence). The CDR3 is made up of 19 amino acids.

The chain recombines TRBV7-9 with TRBJ1-1, with TRBD1 identical over 7 bases. The V and J ends lost 2 bases and 6 bases, in that order; junction bases with no gene match: 3. Germline CDR1 SEHNR, CDR2 FQNEAQ (reference sequence). The CDR3 runs 13 residues. The CDR3 loop is CASSLRQGAEAFF. The CDR3 DNA sequence: TGTGCCAGCAGCTTAAGACAGGGCGCTGAAGCTTTCTTT.

The V gene is TRBV7-2, the J gene TRBJ1-3, with a weak D call TRBD1 (5 bases). Germline-derived CDR1 and CDR2 are SGHTA and FQGNSA. V lost 4 bases and J lost 0, with 7 bases in between. CDR3 length: 14 residues. The DNA of the CDR3 is TGTGCCAGCAGCTCCGGGACCTCTGGAAACACCATATATTTT. Translated: CASSSGTSGNTIYF. Together with reference TRBV7-2 and TRBJ1-3, the CDR3 gives the full variable domain: GAGVSQSPSNKVTEKGKDVELRCDPISGHTALYWYRQSLGQGLEFLIYFQGNSAPDKSGLPSDRFSAERTGGSVSTLTIQRTQQEDSAVYLCASSSGTSGNTIYFGEGSWLTVV.

The chain has TRBV2 and TRBJ2-3; 8 bases align to TRBD2. The germline CDR1 and CDR2 sequences are SNHLY and FYNNEI. Trimming removed 9 bases from V and 0 bases from J; junction bases left unmatched: 5. This CDR3 has 14 amino acids. The CDR3 is CARKREPSTDTQYF. The CDR3 DNA follows: TGTGCCAGGAAGCGGGAGCCCAGCACAGATACGCAGTATTTT.

This chain connects TRBV9 to TRBJ1-4; no reliable D call. With 0 bases removed from V and 5 bases from J, the gap between germline ends came to 14 bases. CDR3 size: 16 residues. Germline lookup yields CDR1 SGDLS and CDR2 YYNGEE. CDR3 DNA sequence: TGTGCCAGCAGCGTAGATGGCAGGCTAGGAAATGAAAAACTGTTTTTT. This sequence encodes CASSVDGRLGNEKLFF. Variable domain in full (rest from reference TRBV9 and TRBJ1-4): DSGVTQTPKHLITATGQRVTLRCSPRSGDLSVYWYQQSLDQGLQFLIQYYNGEERAKGNILERFSAQQFPDLHSELNLSSLELGDSALYFCASSVDGRLGNEKLFFGSGTQLSVL.